The entry below describes one TCR beta chain. The target antigen is unknown. The CDR3 sequence is 15 residues long. Trimming stripped 4 bases from V and 4 bases from J, with 17 bases between. Germline values: CDR1 SGHRS, CDR2 YFSETQ. These data come from a study of shared clonotypes between healthy human individuals. Background on the study: Two women and a few men aged 18 to 49 served as donors.

Broader study findings: The authors expected sequencing depth to affect clonotype sharing among donors.

Across several immunoSEQ plates, the genomic DNA of each subset was split evenly. Libraries were prepared by immunoSEQ multiplex PCR; TCRdb keeps only in-frame clonotypes and omits some of them. The sample includes some 490,000 clones, approximately 78% seen only once; the top ten take more than 10%. The TCR comes from a woman aged 40 to 49 in good health. Some clones in this sample may be carry-over from other donors' samples. The chain carries TRBV5-1 and TRBJ2-5, with TRBD2 as a possible D gene (6 bases). Sample: PBMCs. The CDR3 region is CASSPGWGDPETQYF. For the CDR3, the DNA is TGCGCCAGCAGCCCAGGATGGGGGGACCCAGAGACCCAGTACTTC.